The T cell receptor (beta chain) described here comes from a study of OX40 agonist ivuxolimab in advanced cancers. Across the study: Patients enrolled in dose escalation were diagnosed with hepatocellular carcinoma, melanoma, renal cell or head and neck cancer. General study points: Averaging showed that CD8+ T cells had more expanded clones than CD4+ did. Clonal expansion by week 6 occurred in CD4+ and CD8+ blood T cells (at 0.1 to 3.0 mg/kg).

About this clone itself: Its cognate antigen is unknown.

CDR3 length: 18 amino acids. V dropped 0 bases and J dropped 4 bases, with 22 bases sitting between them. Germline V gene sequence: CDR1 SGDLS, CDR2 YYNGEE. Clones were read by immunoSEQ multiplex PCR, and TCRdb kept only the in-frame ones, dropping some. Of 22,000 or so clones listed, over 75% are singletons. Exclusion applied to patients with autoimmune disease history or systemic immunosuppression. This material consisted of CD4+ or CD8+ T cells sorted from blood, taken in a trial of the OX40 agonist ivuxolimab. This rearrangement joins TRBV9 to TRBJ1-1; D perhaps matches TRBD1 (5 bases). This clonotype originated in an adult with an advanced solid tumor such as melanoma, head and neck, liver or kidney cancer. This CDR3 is CASSVVTPPQGQSTEAFF. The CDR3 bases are TGTGCCAGCAGCGTAGTCACCCCCCCCCAGGGTCAGAGCACTGAAGCTTTCTTT.